The rows below give T cell receptor beta chains drawn from one sample of a study of radiotherapy plus CTLA-4 blockade in lung cancer. The table came from immunoSEQ multiplex PCR; TCRdb's copy has only in-frame clones and leaves some out. The profile shows 50,000 to 60,000 clones, approximately 79% of them singletons. The sample was peripheral blood, taken from a patient treated with radiotherapy plus ipilimumab. The receptors derive from a human donor with non-small cell lung cancer who had a complete response to radiotherapy plus ipilimumab. CDR3s include the opening cysteine and the closing phenylalanine or tryptophan. Fields, in order: clone size, J gene, D gene, V gene, CDR3 DNA, CDR3 protein. D genes are given only for firm matches. Some rows have no size entry. The others give once, few or many, or a class for an expanded clone.

.,TRBJ2-4,.,TRBV19,TGTGCCAGTAGTCATCCAGGGGATAAAAACATTCAGTACTTC,CASSHPGDKNIQYF
.,TRBJ2-7,TRBD2,TRBV19,TGTGCCAGTAGTCCCGGGACTAGCGGGACTTACGAGCAGTACTTC,CASSPGTSGTYEQYF
.,TRBJ2-3,.,TRBV19,TGTGCCAGTAGTAGGTGGTCGACTGAGGGTCCCACAGATACGCAGTATTTT,CASSRWSTEGPTDTQYF
.,TRBJ2-5,TRBD2,TRBV10-3,TGTGCCATCAGTGAGTCGTCGGGGGGGGCAGGAGGGGAGACCCAGTACTTC,CAISESSGGAGGETQYF
.,TRBJ2-3,.,TRBV5-1,TGCGCCAGCAGCTTGACAGGGCAGTTAGATACGCAGTATTTT,CASSLTGQLDTQYF
few,TRBJ1-1,.,TRBV7-9,TGTGCCAGCTCCTGGAACACTGAAGCTTTCTTT,CASSWNTEAFF
.,TRBJ1-4,TRBD1,TRBV29-1,TGCAGCGCCTCCCGGGACAGGGGTACTAATGAAAAACTGTTTTTT,CSASRDRGTNEKLFF
.,TRBJ1-5,TRBD1,TRBV28,TGTGCCAGCAGCCCCACGAGGACAGGGGGTCAGCCCCAGCATTTT,CASSPTRTGGQPQHF
few,TRBJ1-4,.,TRBV5-6,TGTGCCAGCAGCTTAGACGGACTTAGGGAAAAACTGTTTTTT,CASSLDGLREKLFF
.,TRBJ1-5,.,TRBV4-1,TGCGCCAGCAGCCGTACAGGGACGGGAAGCAATCAGCCCCAGCATTTT,CASSRTGTGSNQPQHF
.,TRBJ1-2,TRBD1,TRBV5-1,TGCGCCAGCAGCTTGACGGGGTCAGGGGGCGGAGAATTCTATGGCTACACCTTC,CASSLTGSGGGEFYGYTF
many,TRBJ2-2,.,TRBV7-2,TGTGCCAGCAGCTTACCCGGCGGCCCGGGGACCGGGGAGCTGTTTTTT,CASSLPGGPGTGELFF
few,TRBJ1-2,TRBD1,TRBV25-1,TGTGCCAGCAGTTTTTTTAGAACAGGGGGCCTCCCTAACTATGGCTACACCTTC,CASSFFRTGGLPNYGYTF
.,TRBJ1-5,TRBD1,TRBV5-6,TGTGCCAGCAGCCTGGCGGACAGGGGGAATCAGCCCCAGCATTTT,CASSLADRGNQPQHF
.,TRBJ1-2,.,TRBV19,TGTGCCAGTAGTATGTTGGCAGCTACTCCGGGTACCTATGGCTACACCTTC,CASSMLAATPGTYGYTF
.,TRBJ1-1,.,TRBV19,TGTGCCAGTAGTATTGGCGAATGGAGCACTGAAGCTTTCTTT,CASSIGEWSTEAFF
.,TRBJ2-7,.,TRBV13,TGTGCCAGCAGCTTTCCGAGCTCCTACGAGCAGTACTTC,CASSFPSSYEQYF
.,TRBJ1-5,.,TRBV7-8,TGTGCCAGCAGCTTAGTTGAGGGCAATCAGCCCCAGCATTTT,CASSLVEGNQPQHF
.,TRBJ2-1,TRBD2,TRBV18,TGTGCCAGCTCACCTTATAGCGGGCGTGGTTACAATGAGCAGTTCTTC,CASSPYSGRGYNEQFF
.,TRBJ1-3,TRBD1,TRBV7-2,TGTGCCAGCAGCCCCCAGGGGGCCCCTGGAAACACCATATATTTT,CASSPQGAPGNTIYF
.,TRBJ1-2,TRBD1,TRBV12-5,TGTGCTAGTGGCCCGGGGACAGGGGTGTCGTATGGCTACACCTTC,CASGPGTGVSYGYTF
once,TRBJ1-2,.,TRBV29-1,TGCAGCGTTGGGCGGGACCCGGGTGGGGGCTACACCTTC,CSVGRDPGGGYTF
few,TRBJ1-1,.,TRBV7-8,TGTGCCAGCAGCTTCGAAGCGAACACTGAAGCTTTCTTT,CASSFEANTEAFF
.,TRBJ2-3,.,TRBV5-4,TGTGCCAGCAGCACCGGATTGGGGGCTAGAGATACGCAGTATTTT,CASSTGLGARDTQYF
.,TRBJ2-5,TRBD1,TRBV6-5,TGTGCCAGCAGTTACTCGAGGCGCAGGGGGCAAGAGACCCAGTACTTC,CASSYSRRRGQETQYF
.,TRBJ2-1,TRBD2,TRBV14,TGTGCCAGCAGCCAAGCGGGACTACACAATGAGCAGTTCTTC,CASSQAGLHNEQFF
.,TRBJ1-5,.,TRBV7-8,TGTGCCAGCAGCCACAGGGATTGGGGCAATCAGCCCCAGCATTTT,CASSHRDWGNQPQHF
few,TRBJ2-2,.,TRBV5-3,TGTGCCAGAAGCTTATTGGGGGCCCGCCAGGGGAACACCGGGGAGCTGTTTTTT,CARSLLGARQGNTGELFF
.,TRBJ1-1,.,TRBV29-1,TGCAGCGTTGATGTGTTGGGAGCGGGGGCCACTGAAGCTTTCTTT,CSVDVLGAGATEAFF
.,TRBJ2-1,TRBD2,TRBV7-9,TGTGCCAGCAGCTCCCAGGGGGCCTGGGCTAGCGGGAGTTACAATGAGCAGTTCTTC,CASSSQGAWASGSYNEQFF
medium-sized,TRBJ1-1,TRBD1,TRBV7-9,TGTGCCAGCAGCTCAGGGGGGTCGAACACTGAAGCTTTCTTT,CASSSGGSNTEAFF
.,TRBJ1-5,TRBD1,TRBV7-9,TGTGCCAGCAGCATACAGGGGGAGGGCAATCAGCCCCAGCATTTT,CASSIQGEGNQPQHF
medium-sized,TRBJ1-2,TRBD1,TRBV6-6,TGTGCCAGCAGTACCTCATCGGACAGGGTCTATGGCTACACCTTC,CASSTSSDRVYGYTF
.,TRBJ1-1,.,TRBV30,TGTGCCTGGAGCCCCCCCGGAGCGGTAATGATGGCTTTCTTT,CAWSPPGAVMMAFF
.,TRBJ1-3,.,TRBV5-6,TGTGCCAGCAGCTTAGGAGGGGATCCCGGAAACACCATATATTTT,CASSLGGDPGNTIYF
.,TRBJ2-3,TRBD2,TRBV4-3,TGCGCCAGCAGCCCGGGGGGAGGGTTAAATACGCAGTATTTT,CASSPGGGLNTQYF
.,TRBJ2-1,.,TRBV19,TGTGCCAGTAGTCGAACTCGGACAGTTGCCAGCTCCTACAATGAGCAGTTCTTC,CASSRTRTVASSYNEQFF
.,TRBJ1-2,.,TRBV7-9,TGTGCCAGCAGCTTAGGGGCCCCCGAGACAATCCTGGGTGGCGGCTACACCTTC,CASSLGAPETILGGGYTF
.,TRBJ2-7,TRBD1,TRBV11-2,TGTGCCAGCAGCCCGATCCTCCGGGACAGGGGGACGGGCTACGAGCAGTACTTC,CASSPILRDRGTGYEQYF
.,TRBJ2-5,.,TRBV6-1,TGTGCCAGCAGTGATTGGCAGTTACAAGAGACCCAGTACTTC,CASSDWQLQETQYF